This passage covers 27 T cell receptor beta chains from one sample sequenced in a study of PD-1 blockade in classical Hodgkin lymphoma. The method was immunoSEQ multiplex PCR; TCRdb's version includes in-frame clones alone and lacks a portion of them. The sample holds about 23,000 clones, about 88% seen once. The time point was: newly diagnosed, previously untreated cHL patient sample. Purification of CD4+ T cells from thawed PBMCs was performed via magnetic negative selection. The specimen sequenced was CD4+ T cells from blood. The source is a human donor with classical Hodgkin lymphoma.

CDR3 coding DNA: TGTGCCAGCAGCTTTACCCTGGGGACAGGGTACTTTGGGGCCAACGTCCTGACTTTC. It specifies CASSFTLGTGYFGANVLTF. V is TRBV7-2 and J is TRBJ2-6; 9 bases are shared with TRBD1. Trimming took 3 bases from V and 3 from J; bases not matched to a gene: 12. Germline loops: CDR1 SGHTA, CDR2 FQGNSA. This CDR3 comprises 19 residues.

CDR3 nucleotides: TGTGCCAGCAGTCTTCCCACAGTGATTGTCTACGAGCAGTACTTC. The encoded protein is CASSLPTVIVYEQYF. This chain joins TRBV2 and TRBJ2-7; D ambiguous. This CDR3 is 15 amino acids long. Germline loops: CDR1 SNHLY, CDR2 FYNNEI. Trimming removed 5 bases at V and 3 bases at J, with 17 bases between.

The rearrangement uses TRBV5-6 and TRBJ2-1; D uncertain. Per germline, CDR1 SGHDT and CDR2 YYEEEE. V lost 4 bases and J 0 bases, leaving 11 bases between the germline ends. The CDR3 length is 15 residues. This chain's CDR3 is CASSLAGPSYNEQFF. The CDR3 nucleotides are TGTGCCAGCAGCCTCGCAGGACCCTCCTACAATGAGCAGTTCTTC.

This clone has only one observation. The V and J genes are TRBV28 and TRBJ2-5; 8 positions agree with TRBD1. Germline V lookup: CDR1 MDHEN, CDR2 SYDVKM. The CDR3 runs 15 residues. The V segment lost 6 bases and the J segment 4 bases; nucleotides outside the gene matches: 10. CDR3 region: CASSPVQGGRETQYF. The CDR3 DNA reads TGTGCCAGCAGCCCCGTACAGGGGGGTCGAGAGACCCAGTACTTC.

The chain recombines TRBV5-1 with TRBJ2-7, with 8 bases aligning to TRBD1. The CDR3 totals 13 residues. CDR1 is SGHRS, CDR2 YFSETQ, per germline. After removal of 4 bases from V and 3 bases from J, the junction contained 3 bases not matched to a gene. CDR3 protein: CASSRTGLYEQYF. The CDR3 DNA follows: TGCGCCAGCAGCAGGACAGGGCTCTACGAGCAGTACTTC.

V gene TRBV19 combines with J gene TRBJ1-6, with TRBD1 as a possible D gene (6 bases). Trimming cost V 1 base and J 14 bases, with 18 bases left between them. Per the germline V gene, CDR1 is LNHDA and CDR2 is SQIVND (reference sequence). The CDR3 has 15 amino acids. CDR3 DNA: TGTGCCAGTAGTATAGCAACAGGGAACCCCCCAGCCCTCCACTTT. It codes for CASSIATGNPPALHF.

This sequence joins TRBV19 and TRBJ2-3; possible D gene TRBD1, 6 bases. This CDR3 comprises 14 residues. Germline V CDR1 and CDR2: LNHDA, SQIVND (reference sequence). V shed 3 bases and J shed 0 bases, with 7 bases lying between them. This chain's CDR3 is CASSITGSTDTQYF. The CDR3 nucleotides are TGTGCCAGTAGTATCACAGGGAGCACAGATACGCAGTATTTT.

The V call is TRBV11-3, the J call TRBJ1-1, with D perhaps matching TRBD1 (6 bases). Trimming removed 5 bases from V and 5 bases from J, with 21 bases in between. The germline V gene has CDR1 SGHNT and CDR2 YENEEA. This CDR3 has 16 residues. CDR3 in amino acids: CASSPPGIRGQTEAFF. CDR3 coding DNA: TGTGCCAGCAGCCCCCCCGGGATACGGGGGCAAACTGAAGCTTTCTTT. The variable domain in full, completed from reference TRBV11-3 and TRBJ1-1, reads EAGVVQSPRYKIIEKKQPVAFWCNPISGHNTLYWYLQNLGQGPELLIRYENEEAVDDSQLPKDRFSAERLKGVDSTLKIQPAELGDSAVYLCASSPPGIRGQTEAFFGQGTRLTVV.

The rearrangement joins TRBV6-5 to TRBJ1-2, with TRBD1 as a possible D gene (6 bases). Between the trimmed V and J ends, which lost 0 bases and 8 bases, there was a span of 13 bases. CDR3 length: 14 amino acids. Germline loops: CDR1 MNHEY, CDR2 SVGAGI. The CDR3 bases are TGTGCCAGCAGTTACTCCCAGGGGATCATGGGCTACACCTTC. Protein product: CASSYSQGIMGYTF.

The V call is TRBV7-9, the J call TRBJ2-1; D is possibly TRBD1 (5 bases). The V gene's germline CDR1 is SEHNR and CDR2 FQNEAQ (reference sequence). V lost 10 bases to trimming and J lost 5 bases, with 21 bases between them. This CDR3 comprises 15 residues. CDR3: CATNPPGRANNEQFF. The CDR3 bases are TGTGCCACCAACCCCCCCGGCAGGGCAAACAATGAGCAGTTCTTC.

The chain combines TRBV11-2 with TRBJ2-1; D call uncertain. The CDR3 totals 14 residues. Germline CDR1 SGHAT, CDR2 FQNNGV. Trimming stripped 5 bases from V and 3 bases from J, with 11 bases between. The CDR3 region has the DNA TGTGCCAGCAGCGCGGAGCCGAGCTACAATGAGCAGTTCTTC. Amino acid sequence: CASSAEPSYNEQFF.

This clone has only a few counts. This chain connects TRBV2 to TRBJ1-5; no clear D gene. The germline V and J ends were trimmed by 1 base and 0 bases, with 7 bases remaining between them. The CDR3 is 15 residues long. CDR1 is SNHLY, CDR2 FYNNEI, per germline. The CDR3 nucleotides read TGTGCCAGCAGTGAAGGCACAGCTAGCAATCAGCCCCAGCATTTT. Translated, it gives CASSEGTASNQPQHF. Filled out from reference TRBV2 and TRBJ1-5, the complete variable domain reads EPEVTQTPSHQVTQMGQEVILRCVPISNHLYFYWYRQILGQKVEFLVSFYNNEISEKSEIFDDQFSVERPDGSNFTLKIRSTKLEDSAMYFCASSEGTASNQPQHFGDGTRLSIL.

The rearrangement links TRBV7-8 to TRBJ1-6; no reliable D call. Germline CDR1 is SGHVS and CDR2 is FQNEAQ. V was clipped by 1 base and J by 0 bases, with 1 base between them. CDR3 length: 14 residues. The CDR3 DNA follows: TGTGCCAGCAGCTTAGGCTCCTATAATTCACCCCTCCACTTT. It yields the protein CASSLGSYNSPLHF. Looking up the rest from reference TRBV7-8 and TRBJ1-6 gives the full variable domain: GAGVSQSPRYKVAKRGQDVALRCDPISGHVSLFWYQQALGQGPEFLTYFQNEAQLDKSGLPSDRFFAERPEGSVSTLKIQRTQQEDSAVYLCASSLGSYNSPLHFGNGTRLTVT.

The chain is built from TRBV5-4 and TRBJ2-7; 7 bases line up with TRBD2. The CDR3 has 15 amino acids. V was pared by 0 bases and J by 4 bases, with 7 bases of the junction left unmatched. Germline V lookup: CDR1 SGHNT, CDR2 YYREEE (reference sequence). CDR3 amino acids: CASSLAGGRRYEQYF. The CDR3 nucleotides read TGTGCCAGCAGCTTGGCGGGCGGGAGAAGGTACGAGCAGTACTTC.

This clone was detected only a few times. The V call is TRBV4-3, the J call TRBJ2-7; 12 bases fit TRBD2. Germline V gives CDR1 LGHNA, CDR2 YSLEER. Germline trimming cut 3 bases from V and 3 bases from J; bases unmatched to any gene: 0. The CDR3 has 14 residues. CDR3 sequence: CASSQTSGSYEQYF. In nucleotides, the CDR3 is TGCGCCAGCAGCCAGACTAGCGGGAGCTACGAGCAGTACTTC.

Here the CDR3 reads CGTGTGQGNTIYF. The CDR3 region has the DNA TGTGGAACTGGGACAGGGCAAGGAAACACCATATATTTT. The chain carries TRBV6-6 and TRBJ1-3; 9 nucleotides agree with TRBD1. CDR3 length: 13 residues. Germline V gene data show CDR1 as MNHNY and CDR2 as SVGAGI (reference sequence).

The chain carries TRBV4-3 and TRBJ2-1, with TRBD2 matching over 7 bases. The CDR3 has 15 amino acids. CDR1 is LGHNA and CDR2 is YSLEER in the germline V gene. V was pared by 3 bases and J by 2 bases, with 4 bases of the junction left unmatched. Written as DNA, the CDR3 is TGCGCCAGCAGCCAGGGAGGGGCTACCTACAATGAGCAGTTCTTC. Translating it yields CASSQGGATYNEQFF.

The chain joins TRBV11-3 to TRBJ1-1; TRBD1 aligns across 8 bases. Trimming took 5 bases from V and 2 from J; bases not matched to a gene: 1. The germline V gene encodes CDR1 SGHNT and CDR2 YENEEA. This CDR3 is 13 amino acids long. This CDR3 reads CASSGQGNTEAFF. The CDR3 coding sequence is TGTGCCAGCAGCGGACAGGGAAACACTGAAGCTTTCTTT.

This chain uses TRBV5-5 with TRBJ1-1; no firm D call. Trimming removed 4 bases from V and 11 bases from J, with 15 bases in between. The CDR3 consists of 12 residues. Germline lookup yields CDR1 SGHKS and CDR2 YYEKEE (reference sequence). The CDR3 reads CASSPTQTGAFF. CDR3 sequence (DNA): TGTGCCAGCAGCCCGACTCAGACGGGGGCTTTCTTT.

The table lists this clone with a count of one. V is TRBV6-5 and J is TRBJ1-6; no reliable D call. Germline assignment: CDR1 MNHEY and CDR2 SVGAGI. Trimming left V 5 bases short and J 13 bases short, with 12 bases between. CDR3 length equals 12 residues. This chain's CDR3 is CASSNLSPPLHF. The DNA for the CDR3 is TGTGCCAGCAGTAACCTAAGTCCCCCCCTCCACTTT.

The count of this clone is one. The chain combines TRBV18 with TRBJ2-1; TRBD2 matches 9 bases. This CDR3 is built from 16 residues. Trimming cost V 0 bases and J 4 bases; bases outside gene matches: 4. In germline, CDR1 is KGHSH, CDR2 LQKENI. The chain's CDR3 is CASSPPSGSTYNEQFF. CDR3 in DNA: TGTGCCAGCTCACCACCTAGCGGGAGTACTTACAATGAGCAGTTCTTC.

V is TRBV27 and J is TRBJ2-6, with D uncertain. This CDR3 has 18 residues. Between the trimmed V and J ends, which lost 2 bases and 0 bases, there was a span of 14 bases. CDR1 is MNHEY and CDR2 is SMNVEV in the germline V gene (reference sequence). DNA of the CDR3: TGTGCCAGCAGTTTACGGGCGGTAATAAGCTCTGGGGCCAACGTCCTGACTTTC. Encoded protein: CASSLRAVISSGANVLTF.

The gene calls are TRBV29-1 and TRBJ1-1; D is uncertain. Germline V gives CDR1 SQVTM, CDR2 ANQGSEA. This CDR3 has 12 residues. Trimming took 6 bases from V and 1 from J, leaving 9 bases between them. CDR3 residues: CSVSFWNTEAFF. The CDR3 nucleotides read TGCAGCGTCTCGTTTTGGAACACTGAAGCTTTCTTT. Full variable domain (missing parts from reference TRBV29-1 and TRBJ1-1): SAVISQKPSRDICQRGTSLTIQCQVDSQVTMMFWYRQQPGQSLTLIATANQGSEATYESGFVIDKFPISRPNLTFSTLTVSNMSPEDSSIYLCSVSFWNTEAFFGQGTRLTVV.

This clone has just one count. The J gene is TRBJ1-1, the V gene TRBV2, with unresolved D. The V gene's germline CDR1 is SNHLY and CDR2 FYNNEI. CDR3 length: 14 residues. V was pared by 3 bases and J by 1 base, with 9 bases between. The CDR3 nucleotides are TGTGCCAGCAGTGACCGATGGGGGAACACTGAAGCTTTCTTT. Translating gives CASSDRWGNTEAFF. Full variable domain (remainder filled in from reference TRBV2 and TRBJ1-1): EPEVTQTPSHQVTQMGQEVILRCVPISNHLYFYWYRQILGQKVEFLVSFYNNEISEKSEIFDDQFSVERPDGSNFTLKIRSTKLEDSAMYFCASSDRWGNTEAFFGQGTRLTVV.

The chain combines TRBV7-2 with TRBJ2-1; D is unclear. This CDR3 is built from 13 residues. Germline loops: CDR1 SGHTA, CDR2 FQGNSA. V dropped 1 base and J dropped 8 bases, with 9 bases sitting between them. CDR3 region: CASSLVVWDEQFF. For the CDR3, the DNA is TGTGCCAGCAGCTTAGTGGTGTGGGATGAGCAGTTCTTC.

CDR3 in amino acids: CSVRGDETQYF. The DNA for the CDR3 is TGCAGCGTTCGGGGCGACGAGACCCAGTACTTC. V is TRBV29-1 and J is TRBJ2-5, with D perhaps matching TRBD1 or TRBD2 (5 bases each). The CDR3 has 11 residues. In germline, CDR1 is SQVTM, CDR2 ANQGSEA. Trimming pared 5 bases from V and 5 bases from J, leaving 9 bases between.

The V and J genes are TRBV15 and TRBJ2-1, with a possible D match to TRBD2 (5 bases). V lost 0 bases, J lost 3 bases, and 12 bases lay in between. Germline V lookup: CDR1 LNHNV, CDR2 YYDKDF (reference sequence). The CDR3 is 16 amino acids. For the CDR3, the DNA is TGTGCCACCAGCAGAGATGCAGTTCGGGGCTACAATGAGCAGTTCTTC. This codes for CATSRDAVRGYNEQFF.